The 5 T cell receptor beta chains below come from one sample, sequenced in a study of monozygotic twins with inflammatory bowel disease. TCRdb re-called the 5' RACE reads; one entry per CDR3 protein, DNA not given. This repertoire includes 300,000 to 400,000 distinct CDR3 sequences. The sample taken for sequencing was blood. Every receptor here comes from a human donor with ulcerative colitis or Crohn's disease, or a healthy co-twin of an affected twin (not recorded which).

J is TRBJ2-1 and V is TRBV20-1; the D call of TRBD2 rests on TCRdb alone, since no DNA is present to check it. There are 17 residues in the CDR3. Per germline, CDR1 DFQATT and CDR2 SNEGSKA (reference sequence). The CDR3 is CSARRVLPREGRSEQFF.

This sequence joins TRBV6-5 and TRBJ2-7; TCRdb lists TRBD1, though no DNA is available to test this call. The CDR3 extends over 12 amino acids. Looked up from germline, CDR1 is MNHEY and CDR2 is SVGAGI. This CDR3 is CASNPGSGEQYF.

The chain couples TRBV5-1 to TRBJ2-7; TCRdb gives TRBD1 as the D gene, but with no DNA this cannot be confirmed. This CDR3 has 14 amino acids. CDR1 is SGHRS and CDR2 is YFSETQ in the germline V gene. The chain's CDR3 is CASSLDGTAYEQYF.

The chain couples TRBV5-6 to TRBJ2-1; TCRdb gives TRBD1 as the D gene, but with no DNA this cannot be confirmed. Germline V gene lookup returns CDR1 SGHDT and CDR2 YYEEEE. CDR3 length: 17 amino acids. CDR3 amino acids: CASSHLTQGSWVNEQFF.

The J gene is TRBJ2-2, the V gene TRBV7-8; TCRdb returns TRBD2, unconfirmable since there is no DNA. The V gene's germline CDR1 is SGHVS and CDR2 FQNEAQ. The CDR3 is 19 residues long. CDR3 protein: CASSLGERSGGANTGELFF.